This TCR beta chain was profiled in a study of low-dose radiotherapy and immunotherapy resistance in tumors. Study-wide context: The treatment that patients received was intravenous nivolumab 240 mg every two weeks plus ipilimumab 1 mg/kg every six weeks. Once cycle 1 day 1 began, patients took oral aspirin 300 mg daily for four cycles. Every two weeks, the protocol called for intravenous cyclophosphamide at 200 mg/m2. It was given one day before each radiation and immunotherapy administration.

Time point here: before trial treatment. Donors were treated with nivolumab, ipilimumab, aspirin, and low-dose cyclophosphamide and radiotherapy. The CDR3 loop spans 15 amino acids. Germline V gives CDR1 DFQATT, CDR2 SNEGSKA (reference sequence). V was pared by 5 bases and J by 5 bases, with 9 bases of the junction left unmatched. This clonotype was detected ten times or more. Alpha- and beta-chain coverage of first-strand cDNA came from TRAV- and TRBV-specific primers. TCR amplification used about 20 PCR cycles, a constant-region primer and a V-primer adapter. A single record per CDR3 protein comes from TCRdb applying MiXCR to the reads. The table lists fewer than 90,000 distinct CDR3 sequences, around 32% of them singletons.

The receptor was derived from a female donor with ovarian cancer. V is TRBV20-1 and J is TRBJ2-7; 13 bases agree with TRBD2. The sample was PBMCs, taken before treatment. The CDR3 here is CSARTPGLAGNEQYF. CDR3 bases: TGCAGTGCTCGAACACCGGGACTAGCGGGGAACGAGCAGTACTTC.